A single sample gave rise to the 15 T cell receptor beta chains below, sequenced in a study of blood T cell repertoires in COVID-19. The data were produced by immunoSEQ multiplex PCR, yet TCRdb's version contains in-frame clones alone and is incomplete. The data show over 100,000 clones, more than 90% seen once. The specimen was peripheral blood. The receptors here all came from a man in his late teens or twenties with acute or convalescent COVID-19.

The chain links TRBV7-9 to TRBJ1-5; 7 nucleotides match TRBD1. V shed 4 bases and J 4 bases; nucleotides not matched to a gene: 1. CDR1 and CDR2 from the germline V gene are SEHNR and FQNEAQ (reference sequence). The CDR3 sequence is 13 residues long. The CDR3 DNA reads TGTGCCAGCAGCTCGACAGGGAATCAGCCCCAGCATTTT. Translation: CASSSTGNQPQHF. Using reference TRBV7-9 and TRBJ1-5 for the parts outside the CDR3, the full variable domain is DTGVSQNPRHKITKRGQNVTFRCDPISEHNRLYWYRQTLGQGPEFLTYFQNEAQLEKSRLLSDRFSAERPKGSFSTLEIQRTEQGDSAMYLCASSSTGNQPQHFGDGTRLSIL.

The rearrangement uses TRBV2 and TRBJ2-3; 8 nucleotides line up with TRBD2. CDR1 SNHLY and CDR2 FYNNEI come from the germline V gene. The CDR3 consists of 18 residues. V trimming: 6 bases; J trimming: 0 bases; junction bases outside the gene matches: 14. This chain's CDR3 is CASRGAGGHQTSTDTQYF. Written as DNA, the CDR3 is TGTGCCAGCAGGGGGGCGGGGGGCCACCAAACTAGCACAGATACGCAGTATTTT.

The CDR3 DNA reads TGTGCCAGCAGCTTAGTTACAGTGCTCCAAGAGACCCAGTACTTC. Its protein product is CASSLVTVLQETQYF. The V call is TRBV7-2, the J call TRBJ2-5, with D uncertain. V was trimmed by 1 base and J by 1 base, leaving 10 bases between them. CDR3 length: 15 residues. Germline loops: CDR1 SGHTA, CDR2 FQGNSA. The full variable domain, with the rest looked up from reference TRBV7-2 and TRBJ2-5, is GAGVSQSPSNKVTEKGKDVELRCDPISGHTALYWYRQSLGQGLEFLIYFQGNSAPDKSGLPSDRFSAERTGGSVSTLTIQRTQQEDSAVYLCASSLVTVLQETQYFGPGTRLLVL.

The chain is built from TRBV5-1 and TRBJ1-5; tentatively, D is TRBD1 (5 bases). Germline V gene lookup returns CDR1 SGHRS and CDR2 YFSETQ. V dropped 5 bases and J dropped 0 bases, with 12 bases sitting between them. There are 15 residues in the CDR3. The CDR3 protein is CASRGDFNSNQPQHF. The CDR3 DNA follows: TGCGCCAGCAGAGGGGACTTTAATAGCAATCAGCCCCAGCATTTT.

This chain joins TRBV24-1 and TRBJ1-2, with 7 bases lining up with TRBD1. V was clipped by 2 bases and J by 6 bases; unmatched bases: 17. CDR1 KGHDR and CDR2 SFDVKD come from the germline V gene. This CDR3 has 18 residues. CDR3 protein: CATSDSDPGEAGGHGYTF. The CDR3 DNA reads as TGTGCCACCAGTGATTCAGACCCCGGCGAGGCAGGGGGACATGGCTACACCTTC.

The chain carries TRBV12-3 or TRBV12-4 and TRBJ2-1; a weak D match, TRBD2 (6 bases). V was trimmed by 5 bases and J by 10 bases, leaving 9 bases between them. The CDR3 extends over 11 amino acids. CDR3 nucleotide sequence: TGTGCCAGCAGTCCGGAGGGGGAGCAGTTCTTC. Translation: CASSPEGEQFF.

In DNA, the CDR3 is TGTGCCAGCAGCCCAGGGGGGAATGAAAAACTGTTTTTT. Encoded protein: CASSPGGNEKLFF. V gene TRBV3-1 (or the pseudogene TRBV3-2) combines with J gene TRBJ1-4, with 7 positions matching TRBD1. This CDR3 contains 13 residues. Per germline, CDR1 LGHDT and CDR2 YNNKEL (reference sequence). Trimming removed 4 bases from V and 5 bases from J; junction bases left unmatched: 1.

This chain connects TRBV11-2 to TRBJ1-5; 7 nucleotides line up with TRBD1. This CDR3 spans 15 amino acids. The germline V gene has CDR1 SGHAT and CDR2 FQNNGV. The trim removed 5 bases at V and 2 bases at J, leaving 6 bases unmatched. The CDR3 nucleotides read TGTGCCAGCAGCCCTACCGGGACAGGCAATCAGCCCCAGCATTTT. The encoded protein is CASSPTGTGNQPQHF.

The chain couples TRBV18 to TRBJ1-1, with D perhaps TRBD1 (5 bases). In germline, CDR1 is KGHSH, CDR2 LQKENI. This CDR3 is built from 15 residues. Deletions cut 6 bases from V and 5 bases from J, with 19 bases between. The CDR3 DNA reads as TGTGCCAGCTCGGCCCAGGGTCCCGGAGGGACTGAAGCTTTCTTT. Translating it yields CASSAQGPGGTEAFF.

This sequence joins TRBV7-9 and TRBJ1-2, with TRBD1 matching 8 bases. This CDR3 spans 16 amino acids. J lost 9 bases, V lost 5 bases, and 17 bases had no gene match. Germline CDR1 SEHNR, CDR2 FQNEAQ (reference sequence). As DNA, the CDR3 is TGTGCCAGCAGCCGTGCTACTGGACAGGGTTATAATAGCTACACCTTC. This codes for CASSRATGQGYNSYTF.

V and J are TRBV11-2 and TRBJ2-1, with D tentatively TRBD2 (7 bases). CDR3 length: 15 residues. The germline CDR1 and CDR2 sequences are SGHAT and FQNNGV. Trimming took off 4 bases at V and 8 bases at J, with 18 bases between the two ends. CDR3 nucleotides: TGTGCCAGCAGCTCCACAGGGACTAATACATATGAGCAGTTCTTC. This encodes CASSSTGTNTYEQFF.

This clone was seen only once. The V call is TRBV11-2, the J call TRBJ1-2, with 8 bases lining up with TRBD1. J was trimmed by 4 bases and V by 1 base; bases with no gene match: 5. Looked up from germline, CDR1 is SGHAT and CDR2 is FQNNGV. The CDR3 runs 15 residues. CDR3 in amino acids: CASSLALGQGYGYTF. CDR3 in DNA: TGTGCCAGCAGCTTAGCCCTAGGACAGGGCTATGGCTACACCTTC.

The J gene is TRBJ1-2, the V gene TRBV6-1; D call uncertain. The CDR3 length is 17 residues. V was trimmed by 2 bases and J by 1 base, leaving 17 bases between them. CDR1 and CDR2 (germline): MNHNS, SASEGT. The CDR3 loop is CASSENGRSFSNYGYTF. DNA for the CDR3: TGTGCCAGCAGTGAAAACGGCAGGTCTTTCAGTAACTATGGCTACACCTTC.

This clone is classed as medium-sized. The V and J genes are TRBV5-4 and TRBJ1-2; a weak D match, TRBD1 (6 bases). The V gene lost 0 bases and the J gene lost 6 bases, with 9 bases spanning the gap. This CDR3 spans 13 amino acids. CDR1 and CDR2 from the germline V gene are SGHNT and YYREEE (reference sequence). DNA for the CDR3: TGTGCCAGCAGCTTGGCAGGGGTTGATGGCTACACCTTC. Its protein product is CASSLAGVDGYTF.

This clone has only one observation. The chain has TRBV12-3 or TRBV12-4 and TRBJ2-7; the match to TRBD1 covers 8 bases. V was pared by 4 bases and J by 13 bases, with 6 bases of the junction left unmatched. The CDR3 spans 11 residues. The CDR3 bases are TGTGCCAGCAGTTCAACAGGGGGGCAATACTTC. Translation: CASSSTGGQYF.